Each of the 15 T cell receptor beta chains below was sequenced from the same sample in a study of cytomegalovirus exposure and HLA in healthy donors. Amplification used 60 Vbeta primers and 13 Jbeta primers. The repertoire was sequenced with immunoSEQ multiplex PCR; TCRdb's copy has only in-frame clones and lacks some. The repertoire holds 85,000 to 95,000 clones, with approximately 63% as singletons. Sequencing was done on a sample of PBMCs. These receptors originate from a woman in her thirties in good health and CMV-seronegative.

This chain connects TRBV27 to TRBJ2-7, with 7 positions matching TRBD1. The CDR3 consists of 18 residues. Germline loops: CDR1 MNHEY, CDR2 SMNVEV (reference sequence). J gave up 1 base and V 5 bases, and 17 bases lay outside the gene matches. The CDR3 DNA reads TGTGCCAGCAGTCAATACACACCCCGTCCGGGACAGTCCTACGAGCAGTACTTC. Translating it yields CASSQYTPRPGQSYEQYF.

CDR3 in amino acids: CSVRGRHTSTDTQYF. DNA for the CDR3: TGCAGCGTGCGGGGCCGACATACTAGCACAGATACGCAGTATTTT. The J gene is TRBJ2-3, the V gene TRBV29-1; D perhaps matches TRBD2 (6 bases). Per germline, CDR1 SQVTM and CDR2 ANQGSEA. Trimming took off 6 bases at V and 0 bases at J, with 16 bases between the two ends. The CDR3 covers 15 residues.

This clone was seen only a few times. The rearrangement joins TRBV6-5 to TRBJ1-1, with 7 bases lining up with TRBD1. The trim removed 2 bases at V and 4 bases at J, leaving 4 bases unmatched. The CDR3 runs to 14 residues. The germline CDR1 and CDR2 sequences are MNHEY and SVGAGI. CDR3: CASSYQTGPTEAFF. In DNA, the CDR3 is TGTGCCAGCAGTTACCAGACAGGGCCCACTGAAGCTTTCTTT.

The chain employs TRBV27 and TRBJ2-7, with unresolved D. This CDR3 contains 14 residues. Trimming pared 3 bases from V and 4 bases from J, leaving 13 bases between. Germline V gives CDR1 MNHEY, CDR2 SMNVEV (reference sequence). The CDR3 is CASSFDFSTYEQYF. CDR3 DNA sequence: TGTGCCAGCAGTTTTGATTTTTCTACGTACGAGCAGTACTTC.

The chain's CDR3 is CASSSRSGREQYF. CDR3 nucleotide sequence: TGTGCCAGCAGCTCTCGTAGTGGCAGGGAGCAGTACTTC. The V gene is TRBV11-3, the J gene TRBJ2-7; no clear D gene. The CDR3 has 13 amino acids. CDR1 and CDR2 (germline): SGHNT, YENEEA. V was trimmed by 4 bases and J by 7 bases, leaving 14 bases between them.

This chain connects TRBV5-1 to TRBJ2-5; tentatively, D is TRBD1 (5 bases). Trimming left V 0 bases short and J 2 bases short, with 8 bases between. Germline-derived CDR1 and CDR2 are SGHRS and YFSETQ. The CDR3 covers 14 residues. For the CDR3, the DNA is TGCGCCAGCAGCTTGGGGACAACACAAGAGACCCAGTACTTC. The encoded protein is CASSLGTTQETQYF.

The rearrangement links TRBV13 to TRBJ1-5, with TRBD1 identical over 8 bases. V shed 5 bases and J 3 bases; nucleotides not matched to a gene: 6. CDR3 size: 15 residues. CDR1 and CDR2 from the germline V gene are PRHDT and FYEKMQ (reference sequence). In DNA, the CDR3 is TGTGCCAGCAGCGGGCAGGACAGGGACAATCAGCCCCAGCATTTT. It yields the protein CASSGQDRDNQPQHF. The full variable domain, rest sourced from reference TRBV13 and TRBJ1-5, is AAGVIQSPRHLIKEKRETATLKCYPIPRHDTVYWYQQGPGQDPQFLISFYEKMQSDKGSIPDRFSAQQFSDYHSELNMSSLELGDSALYFCASSGQDRDNQPQHFGDGTRLSIL.

CDR3 nucleotides: TGCGCCAGCAGCTTAGACAGGGATTCACCCCTCCACTTT. Translation: CASSLDRDSPLHF. V gene TRBV5-1 combines with J gene TRBJ1-6; the match to TRBD1 covers 7 bases. The CDR3 covers 13 residues. Trimming at V came to 2 bases and at J to 8 bases, leaving 1 base not matched to a gene. Germline V gene data show CDR1 as SGHRS and CDR2 as YFSETQ.

This clone appeared once. The gene calls are TRBV5-1 and TRBJ2-7; 10 positions match TRBD2. The CDR3 is made up of 15 amino acids. Looked up from germline, CDR1 is SGHRS and CDR2 is YFSETQ. After removal of 0 bases from V and 3 bases from J, the junction contained 3 bases not matched to a gene. The CDR3 protein is CASSLAPSGSYEQYF. In DNA form, the CDR3 reads TGCGCCAGCAGCTTGGCCCCTAGCGGGAGCTACGAGCAGTACTTC.

This clone was picked up a small number of times. This sequence joins TRBV5-1 and TRBJ2-1; D might be TRBD1 (6 bases). This CDR3 is built from 14 residues. V was shortened by 4 bases and J by 10 bases, with 18 bases between the two germline ends. Germline V gene data show CDR1 as SGHRS and CDR2 as YFSETQ. CDR3 DNA sequence: TGCGCCAGCAGCCCCTGGCAGGGGAGCGGAGAGCAGTTCTTC. Encoded protein: CASSPWQGSGEQFF.

This clone was found a few times. The rearrangement uses TRBV4-2 and TRBJ2-7; 13 nucleotides agree with TRBD2. J was trimmed by 3 bases and V by 5 bases; bases with no gene match: 4. The germline V gene has CDR1 LGHNA and CDR2 YNFKEQ. The CDR3 length is 15 residues. The CDR3 reads CASSSGTSGIYEQYF. The CDR3 DNA reads TGTGCCAGCAGCTCGGGGACTAGCGGGATCTACGAGCAGTACTTC.

Only a few counts were recorded for this clone. CDR3 protein: CASSLAGEGEQYF. The CDR3 bases are TGTGCCAGCAGCTTAGCGGGCGAAGGAGAGCAGTACTTC. The chain combines TRBV7-9 with TRBJ2-7, with D uncertain. CDR1 and CDR2 (germline): SEHNR, FQNEAQ (reference sequence). V lost 0 bases to trimming and J lost 7 bases, with 10 bases between them. This CDR3 comprises 13 residues. The full variable domain, rest sourced from reference TRBV7-9 and TRBJ2-7, is DTGVSQNPRHKITKRGQNVTFRCDPISEHNRLYWYRQTLGQGPEFLTYFQNEAQLEKSRLLSDRFSAERPKGSFSTLEIQRTEQGDSAMYLCASSLAGEGEQYFGPGTRLTVT.

The chain has TRBV4-1 and TRBJ1-1; 7 bases map to TRBD1. Per the germline V gene, CDR1 is MGHRA and CDR2 is YSYEKL. The CDR3 has 17 amino acids. Trimming took 0 bases from V and 0 from J; bases not matched to a gene: 7. This CDR3 reads CASSQDPGGTLNTEAFF. The CDR3 DNA follows: TGCGCCAGCAGCCAAGATCCAGGGGGAACGTTGAACACTGAAGCTTTCTTT.

The gene calls are TRBV29-1 and TRBJ2-5; 11 nucleotides match TRBD2. In germline, CDR1 is SQVTM, CDR2 ANQGSEA. The CDR3 is made up of 13 amino acids. V lost 8 bases and J lost 5; bases outside the gene matches: 7. CDR3 DNA sequence: TGCAGCCATGGTAGCGGGGGGGCCGAGACCCAGTACTTC. Protein sequence: CSHGSGGAETQYF.

The rearrangement links TRBV4-2 to TRBJ2-1, with D unresolved. The CDR3 has 16 residues. Germline loops: CDR1 LGHNA, CDR2 YNFKEQ. With 4 bases removed from V and 1 base from J, the gap between germline ends came to 14 bases. CDR3 protein: CASSRLASQSYNEQFF. Here the CDR3 DNA reads TGTGCCAGCAGCCGCTTGGCTAGTCAGTCCTACAATGAGCAGTTCTTC.